This T cell receptor beta chain is from a study of Ad26.COV2.S vaccination and SARS-CoV-2 variants. Documented treatment: around 19 received Ad26.COV2.S at low or high dose, single or two shots; 5 received placebo; per-sample allocation not given. Day 63 after the first vaccine or placebo injection was the time point for sampling. Assay used: immunoSEQ multiplex PCR; TCRdb lists only in-frame clones, some missing. The data show 350,000 to 450,000 clones, roughly 90% seen once. Trimming removed 6 bases from V and 4 bases from J, with 19 bases in between. The CDR3 is made up of 16 amino acids. Per the germline V gene, CDR1 is MGHRA and CDR2 is YSYEKL.

This chain links TRBV4-1 with TRBJ2-1, with D maybe TRBD2 (5 bases). The TCR sequence derives from a person between 18 and 59 years old who received the Ad26.COV2.S COVID-19 vaccine or a placebo. This sample comprised peripheral blood, obtained in a trial of Ad26.COV2.S vaccine versus placebo. The CDR3 region has the DNA TGCGCCAGCAGTTCCTTGGGCTCGCGGGTATACAATGAGCAGTTCTTC. Translated, it gives CASSSLGSRVYNEQFF.